This T cell receptor beta chain was captured in a study of shared clonotypes between healthy human individuals. Profiled with immunoSEQ multiplex PCR; TCRdb holds only in-frame clones, not every one. The sample holds roughly 2,500,000 clones, approximately 93% seen once. Looked up from germline, CDR1 is SQVTM and CDR2 is ANQGSEA. V was pared by 7 bases and J by 5 bases, with 9 bases of the junction left unmatched. The CDR3 spans 14 residues. The sequenced sample consisted of naive CD4+ T cells from PBMCs. The subset denotes: CD45RA+ positively selected. The V and J genes are TRBV29-1 and TRBJ2-5; TRBD1 matches at 11 bases. The source is a man younger than 35 in good health. Some clones in this sample may be carry-over from other donors' samples. CDR3 sequence reads: CSDYRTGGGETQYF. The CDR3 region has the DNA TGCAGCGACTACCGGACAGGGGGCGGGGAGACCCAGTACTTC.